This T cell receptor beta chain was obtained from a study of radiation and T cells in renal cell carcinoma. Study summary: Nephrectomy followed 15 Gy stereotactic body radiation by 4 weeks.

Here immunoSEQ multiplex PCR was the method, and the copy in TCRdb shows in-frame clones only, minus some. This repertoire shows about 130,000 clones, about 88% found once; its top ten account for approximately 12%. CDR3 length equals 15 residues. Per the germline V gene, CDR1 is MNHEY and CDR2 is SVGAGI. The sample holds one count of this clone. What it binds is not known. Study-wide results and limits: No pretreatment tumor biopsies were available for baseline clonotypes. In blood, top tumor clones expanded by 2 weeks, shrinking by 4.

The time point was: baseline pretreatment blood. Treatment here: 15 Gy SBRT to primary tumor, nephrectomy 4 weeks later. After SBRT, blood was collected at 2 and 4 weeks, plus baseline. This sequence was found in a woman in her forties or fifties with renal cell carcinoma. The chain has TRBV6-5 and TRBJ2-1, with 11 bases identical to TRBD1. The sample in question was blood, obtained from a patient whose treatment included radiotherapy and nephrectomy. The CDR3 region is CSSRGDRGLRYEQFF. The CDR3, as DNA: TGTTCCTCCCGGGGGGACAGGGGGTTGCGGTATGAGCAGTTCTTC.